This TCR beta chain originates from a study of shared clonotypes between healthy human individuals. The wider study: A couple of women and a few men aged 18 to 49 served as donors. Overall study findings and caveats: Only blood was sampled; tissue repertoires likely differ.

Concerning this clone: Its target is not known.

The CDR3 totals 13 residues. Trimming removed 3 bases at V and 7 bases at J, with 11 bases between. CDR1 and CDR2 from the germline V gene are SGHRS and YFSETQ. Original processing notes: ImmunoSEQ yielded junction-only sequences lacking quality scores, so filtering differed. Assay used: immunoSEQ multiplex PCR; TCRdb lists only in-frame clones, some missing. The V and J calls and clone size were taken over from that table, and D and trimming were inferred from the DNA. The table has about 460,000 clones, around 77% seen once. Healthy HIV-negative adults without recent acute infections or vaccinations served as donors.

The chain combines TRBV5-1 with TRBJ2-1; possible D gene TRBD1, 6 bases. Sequences were obtained from PBMCs. This receptor was identified in a woman aged 40 to 50 in good health. Some clones in this sample may be carry-over from other donors' samples. The CDR3 sequence is CASSSTQGNEQFF. CDR3 DNA sequence: TGCGCCAGCAGCTCCACACAGGGAAATGAGCAGTTCTTC.